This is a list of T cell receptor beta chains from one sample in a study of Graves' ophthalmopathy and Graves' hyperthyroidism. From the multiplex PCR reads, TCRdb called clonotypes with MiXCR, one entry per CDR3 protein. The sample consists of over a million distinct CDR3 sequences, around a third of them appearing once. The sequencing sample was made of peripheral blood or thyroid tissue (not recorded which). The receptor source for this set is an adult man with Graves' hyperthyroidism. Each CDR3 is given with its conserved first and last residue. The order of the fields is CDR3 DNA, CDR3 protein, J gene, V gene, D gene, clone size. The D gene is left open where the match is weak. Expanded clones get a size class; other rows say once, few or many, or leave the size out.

DNA: TGTGCCAGCAGTTACAGCAACCGGGTCCGCTTTACCCAGTACTTC
CDR3: CASSYSNRVRFTQYF
J: TRBJ2-5
V: TRBV6-2/TRBV6-3
D: NA
size: few

DNA: TGCAGTGCTAGACCCAGGGCAGGGTGGGACACTGAAGCTTTCTTT
CDR3: CSARPRAGWDTEAFF
J: TRBJ1-1
V: TRBV20-1
D: NA
size: many

DNA: TGCAGTGCTGGGGGGAAACAAAGTAGGGTTAACAATCAGCCCCAGCATTTT
CDR3: CSAGGKQSRVNNQPQHF
J: TRBJ1-5
V: TRBV20-1
D: NA
size: NA

DNA: TGTGCCATCAGGATACAGGGGTTCGAAAAACTGTTTTTT
CDR3: CAIRIQGFEKLFF
J: TRBJ1-4
V: TRBV10-3
D: TRBD1
size: NA

DNA: TGCAGTGCGGAAAAGCGGGACGGGGAATACGAGCAGTACTTC
CDR3: CSAEKRDGEYEQYF
J: TRBJ2-7
V: TRBV20-1
D: TRBD2
size: many

DNA: TGTGCCAGCAGCTTGGTCGCCGGGACAGTGAGCGGCTACACCTTC
CDR3: CASSLVAGTVSGYTF
J: TRBJ1-2
V: TRBV7-8
D: TRBD1
size: many

DNA: TGTGCCAGCAGCCGACTAGCGGGACTTTATGGCTACACCTTC
CDR3: CASSRLAGLYGYTF
J: TRBJ1-2
V: TRBV12-3/TRBV12-4
D: NA
size: NA

DNA: TGTGCCAGCAGTTCGGACAGGACTGAGGTCCCATACGAGCAGTACTTC
CDR3: CASSSDRTEVPYEQYF
J: TRBJ2-7
V: TRBV12-3/TRBV12-4
D: TRBD1
size: NA

DNA: TGTGCCAGCACCCCGTGGAGCGCGGCCTCCTACGAGCAGTACTTC
CDR3: CASTPWSAASYEQYF
J: TRBJ2-7
V: TRBV6-2/TRBV6-3
D: NA
size: few

DNA: TGTGCCAGCACCACCAGCCCCGGTCCCTACGAGCAGTACTTC
CDR3: CASTTSPGPYEQYF
J: TRBJ2-7
V: TRBV13
D: NA
size: NA

DNA: TGCAGCAGCCCACAGAGACACCAAGAGACCCAGTACTTC
CDR3: CSSPQRHQETQYF
J: TRBJ2-5
V: TRBV29-1
D: NA
size: NA

DNA: TGTGCCAGCAGCCCGATCGAGCAGTACTTC
CDR3: CASSPIEQYF
J: TRBJ2-7
V: TRBV7-2
D: NA
size: NA

DNA: TGTGCCATCAGAAGTCAGGGCGATGGCTACACCTTC
CDR3: CAIRSQGDGYTF
J: TRBJ1-2
V: TRBV10-3
D: NA
size: NA

DNA: TGTGCCAGCAGCTTAGGTGGCAACACCTTC
CDR3: CASSLGGNTF
J: TRBJ1-2
V: TRBV7-9
D: NA
size: few

DNA: TGCAGCTTCCTACAGGGGACGGTTGGAAACACCATATATTTT
CDR3: CSFLQGTVGNTIYF
J: TRBJ1-3
V: TRBV29-1
D: TRBD1
size: NA

DNA: TGTGCCAGCAGCTCTACCCCCCGGTCAGGGGGCTTAAGCTCTGGAAACACCATATATTTT
CDR3: CASSSTPRSGGLSSGNTIYF
J: TRBJ1-3
V: TRBV7-9
D: TRBD1
size: NA

DNA: TGTGCCAGCAGTTTAACGGGTTCGTGGGAGACCCAGTACTTC
CDR3: CASSLTGSWETQYF
J: TRBJ2-5
V: TRBV27
D: NA
size: NA

DNA: TGCGCCAGCAGAGGGACGGAGAACACTGAAGCTTTCTTT
CDR3: CASRGTENTEAFF
J: TRBJ1-1
V: TRBV10-2
D: NA
size: many

DNA: TGTGCCAGCAGCTCTTCCAGGGGCGCAGGCGGAACCAACACTGAAGCTTTCTTT
CDR3: CASSSSRGAGGTNTEAFF
J: TRBJ1-1
V: TRBV7-8
D: NA
size: many

DNA: TGCGCCAGCAGCCAAATAGCAGGCGACTACGAGCAGTACTTC
CDR3: CASSQIAGDYEQYF
J: TRBJ2-7
V: TRBV4-1
D: NA
size: NA

DNA: TGTGCCAGCAGTCGGGGGACAGGGGCGGTGGGATGGAGCTACACCTTC
CDR3: CASSRGTGAVGWSYTF
J: TRBJ1-2
V: TRBV10-3
D: TRBD1
size: NA

DNA: TGTGCCAGCAGCTTTCCAGAAGCTAGCTCCTACGAGCAGTACTTC
CDR3: CASSFPEASSYEQYF
J: TRBJ2-7
V: TRBV11-2
D: NA
size: few

DNA: TGTGCCATCAGTGGCAGGGGTGAAAATCAGCCCCAGCATTTT
CDR3: CAISGRGENQPQHF
J: TRBJ1-5
V: TRBV10-3
D: NA
size: many

DNA: TGTGCCAGTAGTCGATCGGGAGAGTCCTACGAGCAGTACTTC
CDR3: CASSRSGESYEQYF
J: TRBJ2-7
V: TRBV19
D: NA
size: many

DNA: TGCGCCAGCAGGGAAGGGGGCAGCAATCAGCCCCAGCATTTT
CDR3: CASREGGSNQPQHF
J: TRBJ1-5
V: TRBV10-2
D: TRBD1
size: many

DNA: TGCGCCAGCAGCCAAGAATCGGGATCTGGGGCCAACGTCCTGACTTTC
CDR3: CASSQESGSGANVLTF
J: TRBJ2-6
V: TRBV4-3
D: NA
size: many

DNA: TGCAGCGTTGTATCTTGGGGGACTGAAGCTTTCTTT
CDR3: CSVVSWGTEAFF
J: TRBJ1-1
V: TRBV29-1
D: NA
size: few

DNA: TGTGCCAGCAGCTTTGAGGGGATCTACGAGCAGTACTTC
CDR3: CASSFEGIYEQYF
J: TRBJ2-7
V: TRBV5-4
D: NA
size: many

DNA: TGTGCCAGCAGTGAAGGCGGGCTGTCGGTTGTGACCCAGTACTTC
CDR3: CASSEGGLSVVTQYF
J: TRBJ2-5
V: TRBV2
D: NA
size: many

DNA: TGTGCCAGCAGCTTAAGACTAGCGGGAGTTAACTATGGCTACACCTTC
CDR3: CASSLRLAGVNYGYTF
J: TRBJ1-2
V: TRBV11-2
D: NA
size: NA

DNA: TGTGCCAGCAGCCAAACTAGCGGGAGAATGTCTGACGAGCAGTACTTC
CDR3: CASSQTSGRMSDEQYF
J: TRBJ2-7
V: TRBV4-2
D: TRBD2
size: once

DNA: TGTGCCAGCAGGGGACAGCCAGAACCTTACGAGCAGTACTTC
CDR3: CASRGQPEPYEQYF
J: TRBJ2-7
V: TRBV5-5
D: TRBD1
size: NA

DNA: TGCGCCAGCAGCCCTGGACTGAACAACCTTCGCTACACCTTC
CDR3: CASSPGLNNLRYTF
J: TRBJ1-2
V: TRBV5-1
D: NA
size: NA

DNA: TGTGCCAGCAGCTTGGGTTTTGAGGGTCGGAACGAGCAGTACTTC
CDR3: CASSLGFEGRNEQYF
J: TRBJ2-7
V: TRBV5-5
D: NA
size: few

DNA: TGCAGTGCGAGACAGTTGGGCCAGCGGGAGGCGTTAGAGACCCAGTACTTC
CDR3: CSARQLGQREALETQYF
J: TRBJ2-5
V: TRBV20-1
D: TRBD2
size: many

DNA: TGCGCCAGCAGCTTGGACGGCAGGAGCCTTTATGGCTACACCTTC
CDR3: CASSLDGRSLYGYTF
J: TRBJ1-2
V: TRBV5-1
D: NA
size: NA

DNA: TGCAGTGCTAGAATAACTCCAAGGCAGTACTTC
CDR3: CSARITPRQYF
J: TRBJ2-7
V: TRBV20-1
D: NA
size: NA